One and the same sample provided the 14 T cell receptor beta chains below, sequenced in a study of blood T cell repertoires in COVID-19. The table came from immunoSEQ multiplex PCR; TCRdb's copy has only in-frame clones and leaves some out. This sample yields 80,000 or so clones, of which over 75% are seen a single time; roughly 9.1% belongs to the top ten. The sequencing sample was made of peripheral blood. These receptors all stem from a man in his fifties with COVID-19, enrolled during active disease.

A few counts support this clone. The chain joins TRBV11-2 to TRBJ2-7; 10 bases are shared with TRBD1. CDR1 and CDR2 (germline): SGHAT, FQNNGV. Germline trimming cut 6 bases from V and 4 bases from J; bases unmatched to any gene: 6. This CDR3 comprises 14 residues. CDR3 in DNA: TGTGCCAGCAGTCGGGACAGGGGTTCTTACGAGCAGTACTTC. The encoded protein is CASSRDRGSYEQYF.

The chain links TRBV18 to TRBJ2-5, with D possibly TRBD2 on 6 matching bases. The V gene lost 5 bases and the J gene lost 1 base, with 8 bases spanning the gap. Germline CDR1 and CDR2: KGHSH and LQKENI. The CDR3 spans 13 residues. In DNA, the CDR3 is TGTGCCAGCTCAAAGGGACTCCAAGAGACCCAGTACTTC. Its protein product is CASSKGLQETQYF.

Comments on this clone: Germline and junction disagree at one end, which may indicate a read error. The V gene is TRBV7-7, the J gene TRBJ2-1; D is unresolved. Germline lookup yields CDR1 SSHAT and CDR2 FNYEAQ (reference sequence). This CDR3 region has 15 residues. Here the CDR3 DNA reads TGTGCTAGCAGCCCGGGTCCGTCCGGAAGAAATGAGCAGTTCTTC. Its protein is CASSPGPSGRNEQFF.

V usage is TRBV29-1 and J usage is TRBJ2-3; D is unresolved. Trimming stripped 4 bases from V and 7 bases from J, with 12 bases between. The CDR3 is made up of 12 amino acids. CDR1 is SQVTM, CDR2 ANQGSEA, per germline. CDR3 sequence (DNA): TGCAGCGTTGGCTTCGATTGGCATACGCAGTATTTT. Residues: CSVGFDWHTQYF.

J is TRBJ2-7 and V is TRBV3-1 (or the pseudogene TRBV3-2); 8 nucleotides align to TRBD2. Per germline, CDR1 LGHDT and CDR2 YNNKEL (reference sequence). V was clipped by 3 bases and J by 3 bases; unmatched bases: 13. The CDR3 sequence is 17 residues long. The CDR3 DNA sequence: TGTGCCAGCAGCCAGGATCTAGCGGGTGCGAACCGCTACGAGCAGTACTTC. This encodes CASSQDLAGANRYEQYF.

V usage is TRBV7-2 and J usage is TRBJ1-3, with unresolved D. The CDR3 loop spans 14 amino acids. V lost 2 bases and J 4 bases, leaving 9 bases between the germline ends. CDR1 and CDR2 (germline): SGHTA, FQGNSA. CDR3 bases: TGTGCCAGCAGCTTAAATCGAGGGGGAAACACCATATATTTT. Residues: CASSLNRGGNTIYF.

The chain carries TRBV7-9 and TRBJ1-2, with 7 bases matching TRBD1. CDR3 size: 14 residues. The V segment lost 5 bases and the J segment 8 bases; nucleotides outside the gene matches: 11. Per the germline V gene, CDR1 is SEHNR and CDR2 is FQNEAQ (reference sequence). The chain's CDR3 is CASSVTTGPGGYTF. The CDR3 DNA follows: TGTGCCAGCAGCGTAACGACAGGGCCCGGGGGCTACACCTTC.

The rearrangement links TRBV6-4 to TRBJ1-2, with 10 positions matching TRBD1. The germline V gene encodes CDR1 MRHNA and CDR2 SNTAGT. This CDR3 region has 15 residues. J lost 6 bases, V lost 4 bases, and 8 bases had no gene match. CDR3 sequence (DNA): TGTGCCAGCAGTGCTTCATCCGGGACAGGGGATGGCTACACCTTC. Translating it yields CASSASSGTGDGYTF.

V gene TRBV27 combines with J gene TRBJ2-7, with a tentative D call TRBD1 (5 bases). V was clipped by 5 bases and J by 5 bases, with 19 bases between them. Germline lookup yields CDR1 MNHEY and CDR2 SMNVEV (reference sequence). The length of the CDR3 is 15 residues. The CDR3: CASSPSPQGLNEQYF. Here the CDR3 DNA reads TGTGCCAGCAGTCCCTCCCCCCAGGGTCTCAACGAGCAGTACTTC.

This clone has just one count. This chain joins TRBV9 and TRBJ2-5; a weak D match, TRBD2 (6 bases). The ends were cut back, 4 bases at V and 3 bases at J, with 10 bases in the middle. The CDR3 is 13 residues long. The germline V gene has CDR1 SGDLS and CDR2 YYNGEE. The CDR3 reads CASSPGLEETQYF. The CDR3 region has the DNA TGTGCCAGCAGCCCGGGACTTGAAGAGACCCAGTACTTC.

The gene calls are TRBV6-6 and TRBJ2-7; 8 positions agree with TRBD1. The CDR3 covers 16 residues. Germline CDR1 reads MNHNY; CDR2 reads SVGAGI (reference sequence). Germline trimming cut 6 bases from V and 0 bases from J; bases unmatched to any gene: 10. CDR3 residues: CASSPPPDRASYEQYF. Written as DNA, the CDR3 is TGTGCCAGCAGCCCCCCCCCGGACAGGGCCTCCTACGAGCAGTACTTC.

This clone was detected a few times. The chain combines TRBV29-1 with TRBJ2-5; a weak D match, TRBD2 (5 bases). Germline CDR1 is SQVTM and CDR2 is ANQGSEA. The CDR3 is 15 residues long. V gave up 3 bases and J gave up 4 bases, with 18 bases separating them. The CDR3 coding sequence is TGCAGCGTTGATGGTGCCGGGATGGTCGGAGAGACCCAGTACTTC. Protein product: CSVDGAGMVGETQYF. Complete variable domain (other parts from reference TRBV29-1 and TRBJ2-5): SAVISQKPSRDICQRGTSLTIQCQVDSQVTMMFWYRQQPGQSLTLIATANQGSEATYESGFVIDKFPISRPNLTFSTLTVSNMSPEDSSIYLCSVDGAGMVGETQYFGPGTRLLVL.

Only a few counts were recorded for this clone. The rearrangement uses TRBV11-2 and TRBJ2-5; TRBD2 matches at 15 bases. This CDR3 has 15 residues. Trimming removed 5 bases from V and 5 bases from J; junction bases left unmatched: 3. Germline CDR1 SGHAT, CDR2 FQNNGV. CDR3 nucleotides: TGTGCCAGCAGCCCCGGGACTAGCGGGAGGGAGACCCAGTACTTC. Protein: CASSPGTSGRETQYF. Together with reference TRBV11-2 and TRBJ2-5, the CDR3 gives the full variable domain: EAGVAQSPRYKIIEKRQSVAFWCNPISGHATLYWYQQILGQGPKLLIQFQNNGVVDDSQLPKDRFSAERLKGVDSTLKIQPAKLEDSAVYLCASSPGTSGRETQYFGPGTRLLVL.

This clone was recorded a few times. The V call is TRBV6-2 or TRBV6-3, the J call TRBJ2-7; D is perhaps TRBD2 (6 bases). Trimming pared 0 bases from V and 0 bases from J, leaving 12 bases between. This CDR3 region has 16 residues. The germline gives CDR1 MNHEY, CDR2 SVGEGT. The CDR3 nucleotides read TGTGCCAGCAGTTACTCGGGGGGAATGGGCTCCTACGAGCAGTACTTC. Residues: CASSYSGGMGSYEQYF.